This T cell receptor beta chain was captured in a study of identical twins. TCRdb itself ran the 5' RACE reads through MiXCR, one entry per CDR3 protein. The top ten hold 0.75% to 1% of the sample, which has about 660,000 distinct CDR3 sequences, around 8.3% seen once. Everyone who donated was a healthy Caucasian. The sample holds a few counts of this clonotype. Germline CDR1 and CDR2: MNHEY and SVGEGT. The CDR3 spans 15 residues. V was pared by 7 bases and J by 3 bases, with 8 bases of the junction left unmatched. The same sample was also studied in work on yellow fever vaccine responses in identical twins.

This TCR was recovered from a woman between 18 and 29 years old in good health. Sequences were obtained from PBMCs. V usage is TRBV6-2 or TRBV6-3 and J usage is TRBJ2-2, with 7 bases that match TRBD1. CDR3: CASKIQGLDTGELFF. The CDR3 region has the DNA TGTGCCAGCAAAATACAGGGGTTGGACACCGGGGAGCTGTTTTTT.